A selection of T cell receptor beta chains follows, all from one sample in a study of spatial heterogeneity in lung cancer. TCRdb analysed the 5' RACE reads with MiXCR anew, one entry per CDR3 protein. The sample carries tens of thousands of distinct CDR3 sequences, over 9.5% recorded once. This material consisted of PBMCs, taken at surgery. These receptors all come from a male donor with early-stage non-small cell lung cancer. CDR3s include the opening cysteine and the closing phenylalanine or tryptophan. The D gene is left open where the match is weak. Not all rows give a size; the values are once, few, many and, for expanded clones, a class.

>TRBD1|few|TRBJ1-2|15|TRBV11-2
CASSQRQGADYGYTF
TGTGCCAGCAGCCAGAGACAGGGGGCTGACTATGGCTACACCTTC
>.|.|TRBJ1-2|14|TRBV4-3
CASSQGRGIDGYTF
TGCGCCAGCAGCCAAGGACGGGGGATAGATGGCTACACCTTC
>.|.|TRBJ1-5|15|TRBV20-1
CSARDPLESNQPQHF
TGCAGTGCTAGAGACCCTCTTGAAAGCAATCAGCCCCAGCATTTT
>.|many|TRBJ2-7|12|TRBV6-5
CATQDSLREQYF
TGTGCCACCCAGGACAGTCTACGGGAGCAGTACTTC
>.|many|TRBJ1-5|12|TRBV7-2
CASSFSNQPQHF
TGTGCCAGCAGTTTTAGCAATCAGCCCCAGCATTTT
>.|many|TRBJ2-2|15|TRBV13
CASSLFKQNTGELFF
TGTGCCAGCAGCTTATTCAAACAGAACACCGGGGAGCTGTTTTTT
>TRBD2|few|TRBJ2-1|15|TRBV9
CASSVGLASVPEQFF
TGTGCCAGCAGCGTAGGACTAGCCTCGGTGCCCGAGCAGTTCTTC
>TRBD1|many|TRBJ2-7|15|TRBV3-1
CASSRTGGRSYEQYF
TGTGCCAGCAGCCGTACAGGGGGACGATCCTACGAGCAGTACTTC
>.|.|TRBJ2-5|14|TRBV27
CASSFWGAQETQYF
TGTGCCAGCAGCTTTTGGGGGGCACAAGAGACCCAGTACTTC
>TRBD2|.|TRBJ2-1|16|TRBV15
CATSRGQAGGYNEQFF
TGTGCCACCAGCAGAGGTCAAGCGGGAGGGTATAATGAGCAGTTCTTC
>.|few|TRBJ1-2|12|TRBV30
CAWVGDDYGYTF
TGTGCCTGGGTGGGGGACGACTATGGCTACACCTTC
>.|.|TRBJ2-2|13|TRBV6-5
CASSARHTGELFF
TGTGCCAGCAGTGCCCGTCACACCGGGGAGCTGTTTTTT
>TRBD2|few|TRBJ2-7|16|TRBV18
CASSPLTSGNSYEQYF
TGTGCCAGCTCCCCCCTAACTAGCGGTAACTCCTACGAGCAGTACTTC
>TRBD2|few|TRBJ2-3|12|TRBV2
CASSGLAETQYF
TGTGCCAGCAGCGGACTAGCGGAAACGCAGTATTTT
>.|few|TRBJ2-7|13|TRBV18
CASSPPSSYEQYF
TGTGCCAGCTCACCACCGTCTAGCTACGAGCAGTACTTC
>TRBD1|few|TRBJ1-1|17|TRBV7-8
CASSLVSAGGTNTEAFF
TGTGCCAGCAGCTTAGTTTCGGCAGGGGGCACGAACACTGAAGCTTTCTTT
>TRBD2|few|TRBJ2-7|13|TRBV20-1
CSALRLAPYEQYF
TGCAGTGCTCTTAGACTAGCGCCCTACGAGCAGTACTTC
>.|.|TRBJ2-3|13|TRBV19
CASTNSVTDTQYF
TGTGCCAGTACCAACAGTGTCACAGATACGCAGTATTTT
>.|few|TRBJ1-1|11|TRBV2
CASSGWTEAFF
TGTGCCAGCAGTGGATGGACTGAAGCTTTCTTT
>.|many|TRBJ2-5|10|TRBV27
CASREETQYF
TGTGCCAGCAGGGAGGAGACCCAGTACTTC
>.|.|TRBJ1-5|15|TRBV19
CASSDLNGVAQPQHF
TGTGCCAGTAGTGACCTTAACGGGGTAGCTCAGCCCCAGCATTTT
>.|.|TRBJ1-3|13|TRBV12-3/TRBV12-4
CASSYNSGNTIYF
TGTGCCAGCAGCTACAACTCTGGAAACACCATATATTTT